Given below is one T cell receptor (beta chain) in context. This clone was recorded a few times. Its cognate antigen has yet to be identified. No base-level quality is on record; no much larger clone is a single base apart. The immunoSEQ assay, a bias-controlled multiplex PCR with V- and J-specific primers, was used to amplify TCR beta CDR3 regions from genomic DNA. A second PCR step added a proprietary barcode and Illumina adapter sequences to the CDR3 amplicons. CDR3 libraries were sequenced on an Illumina MiSeq instrument. The study's own analysis went as follows. Export and quality control were performed with immunoSEQ Analyzer 3.0, and downstream analyses were performed with R Bioconductor and Immunarch. Only productive rearrangements in the normalized downsampled data set were used to calculate repertoire metrics. In the normalized cohort, clonotypes with more than 5 templates were defined as pathologically expanded. Repertoire diversity was measured with the Inverse Simpson Index. The non-normalized data set was used for CMV-specificity analyses so that all clonotypes could be captured. TCRdb mirrors the immuneACCESS table, restricted to in-frame sequences. Some clones are absent from its copies; in checked studies, under half trace to an unresolved V gene, and the reason for the others is unknown. V, J and clone size are taken as reported in that table, and D and trimming were inferred from the DNA itself. This sample holds about 45,000 clones; 82% were observed only once. Approximately 5.7% of the sample is in the top ten clones.

V loses 3 bases of germline sequence and J loses 7 bases, and the interval between the two ends is 13 bases. Inclusive of the bounding cysteine and phenylalanine, the CDR3 is 14 residues long. Only the CDR3 region is kept as DNA, spanning 42 bases read in frame from base 1. The germline V gene (reference sequence) yields GTSNPN for CDR1 and SVGIG for CDR2. The data belong to a study of T cell clonotyping in hematopoietic cell transplantation (dated by TCRdb to about 2021). Concerning the study at large: Recipient samples taken before transplant were collected after cytoreduction. A total of 110 to 150 blood samples were collected in the study from approximately 34 consecutive transplant recipients and their related donors. Patient recruitment ran from September 2015 to January 2017, and follow-up continued until September 2020 or death. On the study overall, not on this receptor specifically: The sample size was limited, and CD4 and CD8 repertoire contributions could not be separated because cells were not sorted. After transplant, TCR diversity in recipients dropped, and pathologically expanded clonotypes climbed progressively between day 30 and day 180. Recipient repertoires showed only a small fraction of overlap with donor repertoires, and over 95% appeared de novo at the given depth. Broader TCR repertoire diversity after transplant was predicted by Inverse Simpson Index values from donors and from recipients before transplant.

Sample time point, as interpreted from the label and publication: recipient sample about 28 days before transplant, after cytoreduction. Blood from recipients was drawn about 28 days before transplant and again at days 30, 100 and 180 after transplant. Using Nuclei Lysis Solution, genomic DNA was extracted from unfractionated peripheral blood mononuclear cells that were either fresh or cryopreserved. The chain is encoded by TRBV30 joined to TRBJ1-6; too little of a D gene remains to name it. This clonotype was obtained from a man between 60 and 75 years old with myelodysplastic syndrome. Some clones in this sample may be carry-over from other donors' samples. Source: peripheral blood mononuclear cells, taken before stem cell transplant. The DNA sequence follows: TGTGCCTGGAGAAGAGAAAACCTAAATTCACCCCTCCACTTT. This gives the protein CAWRRENLNSPLHF.